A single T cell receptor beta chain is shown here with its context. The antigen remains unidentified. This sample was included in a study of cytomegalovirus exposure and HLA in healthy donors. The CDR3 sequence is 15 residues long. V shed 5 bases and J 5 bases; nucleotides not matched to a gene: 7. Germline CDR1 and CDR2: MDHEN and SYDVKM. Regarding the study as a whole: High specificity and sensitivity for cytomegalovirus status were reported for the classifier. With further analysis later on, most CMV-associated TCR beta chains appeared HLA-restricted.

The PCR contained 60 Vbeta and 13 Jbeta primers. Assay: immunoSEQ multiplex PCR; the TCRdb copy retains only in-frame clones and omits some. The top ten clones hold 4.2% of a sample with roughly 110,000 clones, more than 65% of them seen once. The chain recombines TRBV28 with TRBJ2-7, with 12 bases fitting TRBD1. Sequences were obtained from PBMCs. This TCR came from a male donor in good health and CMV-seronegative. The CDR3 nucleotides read TGTGCCAGCAGTCCTGCCGGGACAGGGGGCCACGAGCAGTACTTC. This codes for CASSPAGTGGHEQYF.